The entry that follows covers one T cell receptor (beta chain) sequence. Its antigen is unknown. The record has no base qualities; no much larger clone is one base away. The sample's time point label, decoded: cycle 1 day 1 (C1D1), immediately before nivolumab initiation. Relapse after autologous stem cell transplantation had occurred in all trial patients, and cohorts A, B and C were distinguished by prior brentuximab vedotin exposure. The trial cohort comprised fewer than 65 patients with relapsed/refractory classical Hodgkin lymphoma whose best overall responses were complete response, partial response or progressive disease. Trial patients were treated with single-agent nivolumab in the multi-cohort phase II CheckMate 205 trial. An independent review committee assessed best overall response by applying the 2007 International Working Group response criteria. Trial PBMCs were obtained immediately prior to nivolumab initiation (C1D1) and on therapy at cycle 2 day 1 and cycle 4 day 1. Peripheral blood was collected in 8 mL Vacutainer Cell Preparation Tubes, from which PBMCs were isolated by centrifugation and then cryopreserved.

These data are taken from a study of PD-1 blockade in classical Hodgkin lymphoma (dated by TCRdb to 2019 to 2021). Looking at the study overall: Nivolumab dosing was 3 mg/kg intravenously every 2 weeks, continuing until either disease progression or unacceptable toxicity. A peripheral blood immune signature of response to PD-1 blockade in classical Hodgkin lymphoma was defined using TCR beta sequencing and CyTOF.

Study-wide conclusions, independent of this receptor: Baseline TCR diversity was reported to be lower in newly diagnosed patients than in healthy donors and to be lower still in relapsed/refractory patients. The study was restricted to a single clinical trial cohort, and the causes of repertoire differences, possibly disease activity or prior therapy, were left undefined. Patients starting nivolumab less than 1 year after ASCT had lower diversity and were excluded from later analyses to avoid confounding by immune reconstitution. Among trial patients, those achieving complete response had baseline diversity similar to that of newly diagnosed patients, while diversity was significantly lower in partial responders and progressors. CD4+ but not CD8+ TCR diversity rose significantly by C4D1 (p=0.0027 vs p=0.16), most apparent in complete responders (p=0.02).

From the cysteine through the phenylalanine, the CDR3 covers 16 amino acids. Just the 48-base CDR3 DNA is kept, in frame starting at base 1. Sequences SGHTA (CDR1) and FQGNSA (CDR2) are obtained from the germline V gene. V is pruned by 0 bases and J by 5 bases, leaving 7 bases of the junction without a gene match. Genomic DNA was isolated using the Qiagen DNeasy kit from unsorted PBMCs as well as from negatively selected CD4+ and CD8+ fractions. Using primers that anneal to V and J segments, immunoSEQ multiplex PCR amplified the TCR beta CDR3 regions. A synthetic immune receptor repertoire was used to minimize amplification bias, and remaining bias was computationally removed after sequencing. The authors' pipeline ran thus. Repertoire diversity was quantified as the Shannon entropy index using custom Python scripts. Unsorted, CD4+ and CD8+ repertoires were analyzed separately, except in combined analyses where CD4+ and CD8+ sequences were merged in silico. Clonal expansion was defined as a frequency increase of at least 2-fold after treatment compared with C1D1, and clones undetected at baseline were assigned a pseudocount of 0.5. Clones with 0 or 1 copy at C1D1 were defined as singleton clones, while clones with 2 or more copies were defined as non-singleton clones. Clones expanded in unsorted samples were labelled as CD4+, CD8+ or unknown by matching protein sequences in sorted samples from the same patient. Wilcoxon tests on paired samples were used to test diversity changes from C1D1 to C4D1. TCRdb holds this immuneACCESS table with in-frame rearrangements only. Some clones are missing; in checked studies, unresolved V genes explain under half, and the rest has no known cause. V, J and clone size reflect that table, while D and trimming were determined from the DNA. The sample includes 70,000 to 85,000 clones, with 93% observed a single time. The ten largest make up 8% of the sample.

The sample consisted of peripheral blood mononuclear cells (PBMCs), taken at baseline. This chain joins TRBV7-2 to TRBJ2-5; TRBD2 matches 9 bases in the middle. The receptor was derived from a human donor with classical Hodgkin lymphoma. CDR3 protein: CASSLARLAGLETQYF. The DNA reads as follows: TGTGCCAGCAGCTTAGCTCGGCTAGCGGGACTGGAGACCCAGTACTTC.